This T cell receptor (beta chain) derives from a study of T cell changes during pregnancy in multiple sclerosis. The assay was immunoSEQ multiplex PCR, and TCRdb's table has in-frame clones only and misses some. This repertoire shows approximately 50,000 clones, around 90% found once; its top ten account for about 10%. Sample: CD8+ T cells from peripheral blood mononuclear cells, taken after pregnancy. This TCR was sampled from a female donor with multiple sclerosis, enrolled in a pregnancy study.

The CDR3 bases are TGTGCCAGTAGTCTCGACAGGGACATTCAGTACTTC. Its protein is CASSLDRDIQYF. V and J are TRBV19 and TRBJ2-4; 7 bases are shared with TRBD1. Per the germline V gene, CDR1 is LNHDA and CDR2 is SQIVND (reference sequence). With 5 bases clipped from V and 8 bases from J, the junction kept 3 bases outside the gene matches. The CDR3 extends over 12 amino acids. The whole variable domain, remainder taken from reference TRBV19 and TRBJ2-4, is DGGITQSPKYLFRKEGQNVTLSCEQNLNHDAMYWYRQDPGQGLRLIYYSQIVNDFQKGDIAEGYSVSREKKESFPLTVTSAQKNPTAFYLCASSLDRDIQYFGAGTRLSVL.